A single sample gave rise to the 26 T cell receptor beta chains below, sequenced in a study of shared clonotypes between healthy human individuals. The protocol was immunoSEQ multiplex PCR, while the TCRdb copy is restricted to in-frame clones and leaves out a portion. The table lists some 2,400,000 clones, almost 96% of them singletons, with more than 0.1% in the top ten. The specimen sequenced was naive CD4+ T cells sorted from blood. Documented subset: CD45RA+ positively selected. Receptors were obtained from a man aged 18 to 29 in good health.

The CDR3 region is CASSLSTYEQYF. In DNA, the CDR3 is TGTGCCAGCAGTCTTTCCACCTACGAGCAGTACTTC. The V gene is TRBV2, the J gene TRBJ2-7; D ambiguous. Trimming removed 5 bases at V and 2 bases at J, with 7 bases between. CDR1 SNHLY and CDR2 FYNNEI come from the germline V gene. The CDR3 runs to 12 residues.

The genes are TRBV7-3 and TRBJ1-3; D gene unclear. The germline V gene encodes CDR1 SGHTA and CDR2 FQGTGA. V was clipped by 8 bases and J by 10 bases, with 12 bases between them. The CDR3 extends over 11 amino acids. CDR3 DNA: TGTGCCAGCGTGAGACCCGAGACCATATATTTT. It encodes CASVRPETIYF.

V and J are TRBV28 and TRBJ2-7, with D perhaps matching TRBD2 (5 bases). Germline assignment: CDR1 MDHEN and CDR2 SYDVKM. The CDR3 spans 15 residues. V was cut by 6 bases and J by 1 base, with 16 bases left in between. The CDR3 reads CASSPQRLPSYEQYF. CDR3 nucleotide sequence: TGTGCCAGCAGCCCACAGCGGCTACCATCCTACGAGCAGTACTTC.

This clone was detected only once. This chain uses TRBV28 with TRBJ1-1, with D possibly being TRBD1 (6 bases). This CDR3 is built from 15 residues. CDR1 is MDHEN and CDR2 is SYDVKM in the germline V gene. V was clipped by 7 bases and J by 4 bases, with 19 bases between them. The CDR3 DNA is TGTGCCAGCAACATAAGGGGGGGAAGCGGCACTGAAGCTTTCTTT. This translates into CASNIRGGSGTEAFF.

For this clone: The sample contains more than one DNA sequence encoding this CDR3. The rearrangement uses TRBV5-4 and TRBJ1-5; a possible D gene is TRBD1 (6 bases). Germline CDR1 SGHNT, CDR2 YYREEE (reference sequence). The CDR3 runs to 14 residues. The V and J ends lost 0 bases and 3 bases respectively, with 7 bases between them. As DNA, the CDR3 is TGTGCCAGCAGCTTGGGGGGGCTCAATCAGCCCCAGCATTTT. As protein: CASSLGGLNQPQHF. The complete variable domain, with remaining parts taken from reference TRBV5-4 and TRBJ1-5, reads ETGVTQSPTHLIKTRGQQVTLRCSSQSGHNTVSWYQQALGQGPQFIFQYYREEENGRGNFPPRFSGLQFPNYSSELNVNALELDDSALYLCASSLGGLNQPQHFGDGTRLSIL.

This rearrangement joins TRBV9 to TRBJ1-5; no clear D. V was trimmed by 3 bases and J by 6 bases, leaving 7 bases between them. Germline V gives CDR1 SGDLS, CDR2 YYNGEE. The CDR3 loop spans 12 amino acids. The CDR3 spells CASSGWGQPQHF. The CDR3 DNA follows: TGTGCCAGCAGCGGGTGGGGTCAGCCCCAGCATTTT.

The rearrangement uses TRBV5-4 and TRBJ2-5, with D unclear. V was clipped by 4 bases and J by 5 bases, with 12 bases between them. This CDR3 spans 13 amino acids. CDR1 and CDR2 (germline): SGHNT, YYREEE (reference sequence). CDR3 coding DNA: TGTGCCAGCAGCGCCGACGTCCTGGAGACCCAGTACTTC. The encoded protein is CASSADVLETQYF. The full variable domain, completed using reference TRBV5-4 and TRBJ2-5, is ETGVTQSPTHLIKTRGQQVTLRCSSQSGHNTVSWYQQALGQGPQFIFQYYREEENGRGNFPPRFSGLQFPNYSSELNVNALELDDSALYLCASSADVLETQYFGPGTRLLVL.

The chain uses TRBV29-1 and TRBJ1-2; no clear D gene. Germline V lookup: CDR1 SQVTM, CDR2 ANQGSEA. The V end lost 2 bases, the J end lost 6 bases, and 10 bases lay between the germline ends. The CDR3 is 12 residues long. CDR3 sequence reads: CSVESWRNGYTF. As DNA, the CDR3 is TGCAGCGTTGAATCCTGGCGGAATGGCTACACCTTC.

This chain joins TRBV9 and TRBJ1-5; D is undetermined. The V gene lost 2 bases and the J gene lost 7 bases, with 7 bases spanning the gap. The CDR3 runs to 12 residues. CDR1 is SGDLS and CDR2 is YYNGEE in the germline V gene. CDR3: CASSVVKQPQHF. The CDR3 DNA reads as TGTGCCAGCAGCGTGGTAAAGCAGCCCCAGCATTTT.

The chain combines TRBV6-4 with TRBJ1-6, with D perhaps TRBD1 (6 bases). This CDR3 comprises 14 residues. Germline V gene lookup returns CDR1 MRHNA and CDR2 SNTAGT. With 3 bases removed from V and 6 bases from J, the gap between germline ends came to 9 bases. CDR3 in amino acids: CASSEGTTNSPLHF. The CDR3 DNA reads TGTGCCAGCAGTGAAGGGACAACTAATTCACCCCTCCACTTT.

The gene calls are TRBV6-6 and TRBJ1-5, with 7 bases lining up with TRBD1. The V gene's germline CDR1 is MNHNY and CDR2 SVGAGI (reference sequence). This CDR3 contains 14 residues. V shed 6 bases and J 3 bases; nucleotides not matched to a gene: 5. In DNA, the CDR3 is TGTGCCAGCAGGTCCGGGACAGACAATCAGCCCCAGCATTTT. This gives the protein CASRSGTDNQPQHF.

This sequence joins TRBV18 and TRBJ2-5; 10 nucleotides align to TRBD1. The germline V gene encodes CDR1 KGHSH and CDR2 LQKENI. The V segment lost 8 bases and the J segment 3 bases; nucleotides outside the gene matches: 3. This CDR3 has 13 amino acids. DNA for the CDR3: TGTGCCAGCGCGGGACAGGGGAAAGAGACCCAGTACTTC. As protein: CASAGQGKETQYF. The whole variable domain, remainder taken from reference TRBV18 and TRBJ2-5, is NAGVMQNPRHLVRRRGQEARLRCSPMKGHSHVYWYRQLPEEGLKFMVYLQKENIIDESGMPKERFSAEFPKEGPSILRIQQVVRGDSAAYFCASAGQGKETQYFGPGTRLLVL.

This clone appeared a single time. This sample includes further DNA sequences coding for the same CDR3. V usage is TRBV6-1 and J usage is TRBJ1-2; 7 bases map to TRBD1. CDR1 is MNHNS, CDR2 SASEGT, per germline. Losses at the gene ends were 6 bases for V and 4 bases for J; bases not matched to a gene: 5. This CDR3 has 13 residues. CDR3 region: CASSPTGFYGYTF. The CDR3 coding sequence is TGTGCCAGCAGCCCGACAGGGTTCTATGGCTACACCTTC.

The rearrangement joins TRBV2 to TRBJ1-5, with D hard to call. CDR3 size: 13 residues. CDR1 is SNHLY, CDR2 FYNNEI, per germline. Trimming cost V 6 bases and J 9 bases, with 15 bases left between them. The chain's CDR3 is CASRPGFEGPQHF. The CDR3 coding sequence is TGTGCCAGCAGACCGGGTTTCGAGGGGCCCCAGCATTTT.

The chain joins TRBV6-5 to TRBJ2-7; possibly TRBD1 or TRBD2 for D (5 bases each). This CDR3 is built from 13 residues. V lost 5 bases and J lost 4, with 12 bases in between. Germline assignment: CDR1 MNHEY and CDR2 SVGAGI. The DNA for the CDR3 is TGTGCCAGCAGTCACGTTTGGGGGTACGAGCAGTACTTC. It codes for CASSHVWGYEQYF.

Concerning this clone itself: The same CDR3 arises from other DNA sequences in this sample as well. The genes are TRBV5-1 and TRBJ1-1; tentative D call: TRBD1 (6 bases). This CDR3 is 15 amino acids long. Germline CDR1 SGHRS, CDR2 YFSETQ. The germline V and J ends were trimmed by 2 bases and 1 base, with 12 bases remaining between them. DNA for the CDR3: TGCGCCAGCAGCTTAGCGGGACACCAGAACACTGAAGCTTTCTTT. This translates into CASSLAGHQNTEAFF. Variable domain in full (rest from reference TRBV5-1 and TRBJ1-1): KAGVTQTPRYLIKTRGQQVTLSCSPISGHRSVSWYQQTPGQGLQFLFEYFSETQRNKGNFPGRFSGRQFSNSRSEMNVSTLELGDSALYLCASSLAGHQNTEAFFGQGTRLTVV.

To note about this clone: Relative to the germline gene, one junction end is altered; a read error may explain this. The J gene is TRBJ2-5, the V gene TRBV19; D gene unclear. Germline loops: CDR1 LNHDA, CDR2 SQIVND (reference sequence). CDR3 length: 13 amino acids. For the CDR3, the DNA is TGTGCCAGGAGTAGGACCGGCCAAGAGACCCAGTACTTC. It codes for CARSRTGQETQYF. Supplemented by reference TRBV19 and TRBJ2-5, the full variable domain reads DGGITQSPKYLFRKEGQNVTLSCEQNLNHDAMYWYRQDPGQGLRLIYYSQIVNDFQKGDIAEGYSVSREKKESFPLTVTSAQKNPTAFYLCARSRTGQETQYFGPGTRLLVL.

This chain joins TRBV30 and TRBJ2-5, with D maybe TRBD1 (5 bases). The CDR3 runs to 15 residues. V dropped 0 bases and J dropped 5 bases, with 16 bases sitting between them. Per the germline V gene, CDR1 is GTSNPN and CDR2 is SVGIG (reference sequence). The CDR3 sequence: CAWSVGAGSLETQYF. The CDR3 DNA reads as TGTGCCTGGAGTGTAGGTGCAGGGTCGTTGGAGACCCAGTACTTC.

The CDR3 sequence is CASSLFREGYNEQFF. CDR3 bases: TGCGCCAGCAGCTTGTTCCGGGAGGGGTACAATGAGCAGTTCTTC. The chain is built from TRBV5-1 and TRBJ2-1, with 8 bases fitting TRBD2. Germline values: CDR1 SGHRS, CDR2 YFSETQ. J lost 4 bases, V lost 1 base, and 4 bases had no gene match. The CDR3 sequence is 15 residues long.

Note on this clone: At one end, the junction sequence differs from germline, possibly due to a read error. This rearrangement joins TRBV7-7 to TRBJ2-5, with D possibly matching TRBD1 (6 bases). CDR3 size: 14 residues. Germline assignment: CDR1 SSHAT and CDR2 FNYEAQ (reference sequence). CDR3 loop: CASSRDRYQETQYF. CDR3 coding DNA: TGTGCTAGCAGCCGAGACAGGTACCAAGAGACCCAGTACTTC.

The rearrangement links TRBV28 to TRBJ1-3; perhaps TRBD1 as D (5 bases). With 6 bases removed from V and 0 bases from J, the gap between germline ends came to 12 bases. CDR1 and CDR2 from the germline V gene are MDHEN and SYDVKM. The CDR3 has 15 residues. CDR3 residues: CASRWGSLSGNTIYF. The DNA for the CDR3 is TGTGCCAGCAGGTGGGGCAGCCTCTCTGGAAACACCATATATTTT.

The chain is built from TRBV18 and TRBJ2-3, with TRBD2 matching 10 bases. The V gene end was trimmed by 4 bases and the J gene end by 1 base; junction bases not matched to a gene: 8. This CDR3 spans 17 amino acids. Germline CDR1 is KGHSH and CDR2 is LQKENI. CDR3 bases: TGTGCCAGCTCACTTTTGACTAGCGGGCTAGGCACAGATACGCAGTATTTT. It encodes CASSLLTSGLGTDTQYF.

The chain's CDR3 is CASSIGPRETQYF. The CDR3 DNA reads TGTGCCAGTAGTATAGGGCCCCGGGAGACCCAGTACTTC. The rearrangement links TRBV19 to TRBJ2-5, with unresolved D. Per the germline V gene, CDR1 is LNHDA and CDR2 is SQIVND (reference sequence). CDR3 length: 13 residues. The V gene lost 1 base and the J gene lost 5 bases, with 8 bases spanning the gap.

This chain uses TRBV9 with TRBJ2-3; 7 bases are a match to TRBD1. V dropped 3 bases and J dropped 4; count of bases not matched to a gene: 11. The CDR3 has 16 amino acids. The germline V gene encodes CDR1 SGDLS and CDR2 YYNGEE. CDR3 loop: CASSAGGSWLADTQYF. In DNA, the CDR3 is TGTGCCAGCAGCGCAGGGGGATCTTGGCTCGCAGATACGCAGTATTTT.

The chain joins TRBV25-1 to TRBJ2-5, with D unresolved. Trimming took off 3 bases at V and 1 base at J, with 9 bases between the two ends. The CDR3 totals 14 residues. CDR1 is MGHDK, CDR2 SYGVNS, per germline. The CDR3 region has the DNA TGTGCCAGCAGTGATAGCTCCTTCCAAGAGACCCAGTACTTC. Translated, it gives CASSDSSFQETQYF. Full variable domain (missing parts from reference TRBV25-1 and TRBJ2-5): EADIYQTPRYLVIGTGKKITLECSQTMGHDKMYWYQQDPGMELHLIHYSYGVNSTEKGDLSSESTVSRIRTEHFPLTLESARPSHTSQYLCASSDSSFQETQYFGPGTRLLVL.

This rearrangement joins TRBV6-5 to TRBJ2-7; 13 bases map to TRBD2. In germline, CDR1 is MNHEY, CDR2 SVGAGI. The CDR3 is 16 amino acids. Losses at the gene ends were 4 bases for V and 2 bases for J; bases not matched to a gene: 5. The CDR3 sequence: CASSFGLAGATYEQYF. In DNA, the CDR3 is TGTGCCAGCAGTTTCGGACTAGCGGGAGCAACCTACGAGCAGTACTTC.